One sample yielded the 28 T cell receptor beta chains listed below, sequenced in a study of CD8 T cells in ankylosing spondylitis. Study-wide findings and caveats: Typical of ankylosing spondylitis blood, it appeared, was a TCR beta motif of about eight highly homologous variants.

Their specific antigens are unknown. Each CDR3 protein gets one entry after TCRdb re-called the 5' RACE reads with MiXCR. Of roughly 350,000 distinct CDR3 sequences listed, 6.5% to 10% are singletons. The source material was blood, either unsorted or a sorted T cell fraction (not recorded which). These receptors were taken from a male donor with ankylosing spondylitis.

V gene TRBV25-1 combines with J gene TRBJ1-1; weak D call: TRBD1 (5 bases). The V and J ends lost 4 bases and 1 base respectively, with 13 bases between them. CDR3 length: 15 residues. CDR1 is MGHDK and CDR2 is SYGVNS in the germline V gene. The CDR3 sequence is CASSAQSTGNTEAFF. The CDR3 bases are TGTGCCAGCAGTGCGCAATCTACAGGGAACACTGAAGCTTTCTTT.

This clonotype was found many times. Written as DNA, the CDR3 is TGTGCCAGCAGTTACAGTAGGCAGGGCCGTGCAACTAATGAAAAACTGTTTTTT. Protein: CASSYSRQGRATNEKLFF. The chain links TRBV6-5 to TRBJ1-4; tentatively, D is TRBD1 (5 bases). The CDR3 runs to 18 residues. In germline, CDR1 is MNHEY, CDR2 SVGAGI. The germline V and J ends were trimmed by 2 bases and 0 bases, with 16 bases remaining between them.

This clonotype was counted many times. This chain links TRBV7-9 with TRBJ2-1; TRBD2 agrees at 7 bases. Germline V gene lookup returns CDR1 SEHNR and CDR2 FQNEAQ (reference sequence). This CDR3 spans 15 amino acids. V lost 5 bases and J lost 15; bases outside the gene matches: 19. This CDR3 is CASSPTVGGRRGRFF. In DNA, the CDR3 is TGTGCCAGCAGCCCGACAGTGGGCGGGAGAAGAGGGCGGTTCTTC.

The chain is built from TRBV12-3 or TRBV12-4 and TRBJ1-2; 9 bases fit TRBD1. CDR3 length: 15 residues. The V and J ends lost 5 bases and 1 base, in that order; junction bases with no gene match: 5. CDR3 coding DNA: TGTGCCAGCAGTGCGGGGACAGGGCGTAACTATGGCTACACCTTC. It specifies CASSAGTGRNYGYTF.

The J gene is TRBJ2-7, the V gene TRBV18; 8 bases are a match to TRBD2. The length of the CDR3 is 14 residues. CDR1 is KGHSH, CDR2 LQKENI, per germline. V gave up 2 bases and J gave up 5 bases; unmatched junction bases: 5. The DNA of the CDR3 is TGTGCCAGCTCACCAAGCGGGAGTATCCACGAGCAGTACTTC. Its protein product is CASSPSGSIHEQYF.

The genes are TRBV28 and TRBJ2-7, with D tentatively TRBD2 (5 bases). V lost 5 bases, J lost 2 bases, and 10 bases lay in between. This CDR3 contains 13 residues. Germline assignment: CDR1 MDHEN and CDR2 SYDVKM. CDR3 in amino acids: CASSPAAAYEQYF. The CDR3 coding sequence is TGTGCCAGCAGTCCAGCGGCGGCCTACGAGCAGTACTTC.

DNA for the CDR3: TGCAGTGCTAGAGACCTGGGACAGGGGCCTAGCGAAGAGCAGTTCTTC. Encoded protein: CSARDLGQGPSEEQFF. The chain combines TRBV20-1 with TRBJ2-1; 10 nucleotides align to TRBD1. Germline-derived CDR1 and CDR2 are DFQATT and SNEGSKA (reference sequence). J lost 10 bases, V lost 0 bases, and 12 bases had no gene match. This CDR3 has 16 residues.

This clonotype was found a few times. The rearrangement joins TRBV6-2 or TRBV6-3 to TRBJ2-1; possibly TRBD2 for D (6 bases). This CDR3 has 14 amino acids. Germline loops: CDR1 MNHEY, CDR2 SVGEGT. V lost 5 bases, J lost 9 bases, and 17 bases lay in between. CDR3 in amino acids: CASSPAWGVSEQFF. The CDR3 bases are TGTGCCAGCAGTCCGGCATGGGGGGTTAGTGAGCAGTTCTTC.

This clonotype was seen many times. The rearrangement joins TRBV15 to TRBJ2-7; possible D gene TRBD1, 5 bases. Germline V CDR1 and CDR2: LNHNV, YYDKDF (reference sequence). The ends were cut back, 1 base at V and 3 bases at J, with 7 bases in the middle. The CDR3 sequence is 13 residues long. CDR3 protein: CATSRADNYEQYF. CDR3 coding DNA: TGTGCCACCAGCAGAGCGGACAACTACGAGCAGTACTTC.

This clonotype was picked up many times. The chain has TRBV5-1 and TRBJ2-7, with 7 positions matching TRBD1. This CDR3 is built from 15 residues. The V and J ends lost 4 bases and 3 bases, in that order; junction bases with no gene match: 10. Germline V CDR1 and CDR2: SGHRS, YFSETQ. DNA of the CDR3: TGCGCCAGCAGCCTTCTAAGACAGGGCGGCTACGAGCAGTACTTC. As protein: CASSLLRQGGYEQYF.

The rearrangement joins TRBV2 to TRBJ2-2, with D hard to call. The CDR3 contains 13 residues. Trimming left V 8 bases short and J 5 bases short, with 12 bases between. Germline V lookup: CDR1 SNHLY, CDR2 FYNNEI. The CDR3 nucleotides read TGTGCCAGCGCTTACGAGACGACCGGGGAGCTGTTTTTT. Translation gives CASAYETTGELFF.

The chain couples TRBV20-1 to TRBJ2-6; 8 bases are shared with TRBD2. This CDR3 contains 18 residues. The trim removed 5 bases at V and 1 base at J, leaving 13 bases unmatched. The germline CDR1 and CDR2 sequences are DFQATT and SNEGSKA (reference sequence). The CDR3 protein is CSAPQRGTVTSGANVLTF. CDR3 DNA: TGCAGTGCTCCCCAGCGGGGGACGGTCACTTCTGGGGCCAACGTCCTGACTTTC.

This clonotype appeared a few times. V is TRBV10-3 and J is TRBJ2-3; D unresolved. Per germline, CDR1 ENHRY and CDR2 SYGVKD. CDR3 length: 12 residues. V dropped 6 bases and J dropped 3 bases, with 7 bases sitting between them. CDR3 in DNA: TGTGCCATCAGCCAACGTACAGATACGCAGTATTTT. Translated: CAISQRTDTQYF.

This clonotype came up a few times. A junction end diverges from the germline sequence, so it may reflect a read error. The chain carries TRBV6-2 or TRBV6-3 and TRBJ2-7, with 7 bases identical to TRBD1. Germline V gene lookup returns CDR1 MNHEY and CDR2 SVGEGT. This CDR3 has 12 amino acids. This CDR3 reads CASSYSGDRRAF. CDR3 sequence (DNA): TGTGCCAGCAGTTACTCAGGGGACAGAAGAGCATTC.

This chain links TRBV18 with TRBJ2-5; 8 bases map to TRBD1. Germline CDR1 is KGHSH and CDR2 is LQKENI. V lost 5 bases, J lost 5 bases, and 4 bases stayed unmatched. This CDR3 contains 13 residues. In DNA, the CDR3 is TGTGCCAGCTCAACGACAGGGGTTGAGACCCAGTACTTC. Amino acids: CASSTTGVETQYF.

This clonotype has ten or more counts. V gene TRBV4-1 combines with J gene TRBJ1-1; tentative D call: TRBD1 (5 bases). Trimming cost V 6 bases and J 0 bases, with 8 bases left between them. This CDR3 is built from 13 residues. CDR1 is MGHRA and CDR2 is YSYEKL in the germline V gene. CDR3 DNA: TGCGCCAGCAGGGGGCTCCTGAACACTGAAGCTTTCTTT. Translation: CASRGLLNTEAFF.

This clonotype was recorded a few times. The chain has TRBV5-1 and TRBJ2-7, with D possibly being TRBD1 or TRBD2 (6 bases each). This CDR3 has 14 amino acids. Trimming removed 0 bases at V and 6 bases at J, with 13 bases between. Germline-derived CDR1 and CDR2 are SGHRS and YFSETQ. DNA for the CDR3: TGCGCCAGCAGCTTGGTAGGGGGGCAGGGCGAGCAGTACTTC. It encodes CASSLVGGQGEQYF.

This clonotype was picked up a small number of times. V usage is TRBV20-1 and J usage is TRBJ1-6; D not certain. Per germline, CDR1 DFQATT and CDR2 SNEGSKA (reference sequence). The germline V and J ends were trimmed by 5 bases and 11 bases, with 7 bases remaining between them. This CDR3 has 10 amino acids. DNA for the CDR3: TGCAGTGCTTACAGTCCACCCCTCCACTTT. This gives the protein CSAYSPPLHF.

J is TRBJ2-3 and V is TRBV5-4; the D gene is possibly TRBD1 (7 bases). This CDR3 has 15 amino acids. Per the germline V gene, CDR1 is SGHNT and CDR2 is YYREEE (reference sequence). Deletions cut 5 bases from V and 4 bases from J, with 17 bases between. The CDR3 here is CASRHRQGGPDTQYF. The CDR3 DNA sequence: TGTGCCAGCAGGCACCGACAGGGAGGTCCAGATACGCAGTATTTT.

This clonotype was seen ten or more times. This chain joins TRBV4-3 and TRBJ2-2; 7 positions agree with TRBD2. Losses at the gene ends were 3 bases for V and 3 bases for J; bases not matched to a gene: 16. CDR1 is LGHNA and CDR2 is YSLEER in the germline V gene. The CDR3 contains 19 residues. This CDR3 is CASSHAYSLGGPDTGELFF. The DNA of the CDR3 is TGCGCCAGCAGCCATGCCTATTCACTGGGAGGGCCGGACACCGGGGAGCTGTTTTTT.

This clonotype has only a few counts. The chain carries TRBV18 and TRBJ2-7; TRBD1 matches at 9 bases. The junction had 11 bases not matched to a gene; V was cut back by 2 bases and J by 3 bases. Germline V gives CDR1 KGHSH, CDR2 LQKENI. The CDR3 spans 17 residues. The DNA of the CDR3 is TGTGCCAGCTCACCATCCCAGGTGGTGGGACAGGGCTACGAGCAGTACTTC. This sequence encodes CASSPSQVVGQGYEQYF.

This clonotype was seen only a few times. The chain carries TRBV7-9 and TRBJ2-1; D is perhaps TRBD1 (5 bases). The germline V gene encodes CDR1 SEHNR and CDR2 FQNEAQ (reference sequence). V was clipped by 5 bases and J by 10 bases, with 27 bases between them. CDR3 length equals 17 residues. DNA for the CDR3: TGTGCCAGCAGCCCCCTCAGTGGGGCCCCCCTCCTATTGGAGCAGTTCTTC. Translated: CASSPLSGAPLLLEQFF.

In its sample, this clonotype was seen a few times. V gene TRBV9 combines with J gene TRBJ1-2, with a possible D match to TRBD1 (6 bases). Trimming took 3 bases from V and 2 from J, leaving 11 bases between them. The CDR3 totals 14 residues. Germline V gene lookup returns CDR1 SGDLS and CDR2 YYNGEE. CDR3 sequence: CASSGLQGNYGYTF. As DNA, the CDR3 is TGTGCCAGCAGCGGACTACAGGGAAACTATGGCTACACCTTC.

This clonotype was detected many times. The chain carries TRBV5-1 and TRBJ2-5; tentatively, D is TRBD1 (6 bases). The V and J ends lost 1 base and 4 bases respectively, with 14 bases between them. This CDR3 region has 15 residues. The V gene's germline CDR1 is SGHRS and CDR2 YFSETQ. This chain's CDR3 is CASSLITGNGETQYF. The DNA for the CDR3 is TGCGCCAGCAGCTTGATCACAGGGAACGGAGAGACCCAGTACTTC. The whole variable domain, filled in from reference TRBV5-1 and TRBJ2-5, reads KAGVTQTPRYLIKTRGQQVTLSCSPISGHRSVSWYQQTPGQGLQFLFEYFSETQRNKGNFPGRFSGRQFSNSRSEMNVSTLELGDSALYLCASSLITGNGETQYFGPGTRLLVL.

This clonotype was observed many times. This chain uses TRBV6-2 or TRBV6-3 with TRBJ1-5; D uncertain. Germline V gives CDR1 MNHEY, CDR2 SVGEGT. The V end was cut by 8 bases, the J end by 5 bases, with 13 bases between. This CDR3 comprises 13 residues. The DNA of the CDR3 is TGTGCCAGCTCTCCGTATTCGTATCAGCCCCAGCATTTT. Protein sequence: CASSPYSYQPQHF.

The chain is built from TRBV20-1 and TRBJ2-2; a weak D match, TRBD2 (5 bases). Trimming removed 6 bases from V and 5 bases from J, with 10 bases in between. This CDR3 is 12 amino acids long. Germline CDR1 is DFQATT and CDR2 is SNEGSKA (reference sequence). The CDR3 reads CSAAGPTGELFF. CDR3 in DNA: TGCAGTGCGGCGGGCCCAACCGGGGAGCTGTTTTTT.

The chain couples TRBV12-3 or TRBV12-4 to TRBJ2-4; no firm D call. Trimming pared 6 bases from V and 8 bases from J, leaving 11 bases between. The CDR3 is 12 residues long. CDR3 nucleotide sequence: TGTGCCAGCAGCATCGCTTGGGACATTCAGTACTTC. Translating it yields CASSIAWDIQYF.

This clonotype was seen a few times. V and J are TRBV30 and TRBJ1-1; D is undetermined. Trimming removed 4 bases from V and 3 bases from J, with 12 bases in between. The V gene's germline CDR1 is GTSNPN and CDR2 SVGIG (reference sequence). The length of the CDR3 is 13 residues. The CDR3 protein is CAWTERSDTEAFF. Here the CDR3 DNA reads TGTGCCTGGACGGAGAGAAGCGACACTGAAGCTTTCTTT.